These 24 T cell receptor beta chains originate from one sample sequenced in a study of T cells in Graves' hyperthyroidism and ophthalmopathy. Amplification of TCR beta CDR3 regions used RNA as the template. A set of HTBI primers served as the primers for a first-round RT-PCR of the TCR CDR3. TCRdb re-derived calls from the multiplex PCR reads in MiXCR, one entry per CDR3 protein. The repertoire holds about 200,000 distinct CDR3 sequences, around 16% seen once, with 53% in the top ten. The sample was blood. These receptors were taken from a woman aged 45-59 years with Graves' hyperthyroidism.

This clonotype was recorded many times. This rearrangement joins TRBV27 to TRBJ1-1; no firm D call. The length of the CDR3 is 14 residues. Trimming shortened V by 7 bases and J by 3 bases, and 15 bases separated the two germline ends. Looked up from germline, CDR1 is MNHEY and CDR2 is SMNVEV (reference sequence). DNA of the CDR3: TGTGCCAGCAAGCTAAGGGAGTTCTACACTGAAGCTTTCTTT. Translated: CASKLREFYTEAFF.

The chain has TRBV19 and TRBJ2-5; D is unclear. Germline-derived CDR1 and CDR2 are LNHDA and SQIVND (reference sequence). The CDR3 length is 13 residues. Trimming left V 3 bases short and J 5 bases short, with 10 bases between. This chain's CDR3 is CASSMSLSETQYF. The CDR3 DNA reads TGTGCCAGTAGTATGTCTCTGTCGGAGACCCAGTACTTC.

A word on this clonotype: A read error is likely, as this CDR3 ends without the conserved phenylalanine or tryptophan. The V call is TRBV9, the J call TRBJ2-2, with D tentatively TRBD2 (5 bases). The CDR3 totals 16 residues. The germline gives CDR1 SGDLS, CDR2 YYNGEE. Trimming took 0 bases from V and 1 from J, leaving 10 bases between them. CDR3 nucleotides: TGTGCCAGCAGCGTAGTCGGGGTGGAGAACACCGGGGAGCTGTTTTTA. This gives the protein CASSVVGVENTGELFL.

There are many counts of this clonotype. The CDR3: CASSLQGSSNQPQHF. For the CDR3, the DNA is TGTGCCAGCAGTTTACAGGGGTCGAGCAATCAGCCCCAGCATTTT. The gene calls are TRBV28 and TRBJ1-5; D is possibly TRBD1 (6 bases). CDR1 and CDR2 (germline): MDHEN, SYDVKM. V lost 2 bases and J 1 base, leaving 9 bases between the germline ends. This CDR3 has 15 residues.

This clonotype appeared many times. The chain has TRBV2 and TRBJ1-1, with 8 bases identical to TRBD1. CDR3 length equals 16 residues. Trimming cost V 4 bases and J 2 bases; bases outside gene matches: 9. Germline assignment: CDR1 SNHLY and CDR2 FYNNEI. The CDR3 protein is CASSGRQGQVNTEAFF. The CDR3 bases are TGTGCCAGCAGTGGCAGACAGGGGCAAGTCAACACTGAAGCTTTCTTT.

As to this clonotype: One junction end disagrees with the germline gene, perhaps due to a read error. The J gene is TRBJ2-7, the V gene TRBV5-5, with D perhaps TRBD1 (5 bases). Germline CDR1 SGHKS, CDR2 YYEKEE (reference sequence). The CDR3 totals 14 residues. CDR3 in DNA: TGTGCCAGCAACTTGGGGCCGAACTCCTACGAGCAGTACTTC. Translating gives CASNLGPNSYEQYF. The whole variable domain, filled in from reference TRBV5-5 and TRBJ2-7, reads DAGVTQSPTHLIKTRGQQVTLRCSPISGHKSVSWYQQVLGQGPQFIFQYYEKEERGRGNFPDRFSARQFPNYSSELNVNALLLGDSALYLCASNLGPNSYEQYFGPGTRLTVT.

This clonotype was recorded many times. The V call is TRBV12-3 or TRBV12-4, the J call TRBJ1-5; no definite D call. V was clipped by 6 bases and J by 9 bases, with 12 bases between them. There are 12 residues in the CDR3. CDR3 in amino acids: CASSSRTGPQHF. CDR3 DNA: TGTGCCAGCAGCAGTAGAACGGGGCCCCAGCATTTT.

This clonotype was observed a single time. This chain joins TRBV27 and TRBJ1-1; TRBD1 might be the D (5 bases). V was trimmed by 6 bases and J by 5 bases, leaving 19 bases between them. This CDR3 region has 15 residues. Germline lookup yields CDR1 MNHEY and CDR2 SMNVEV (reference sequence). In DNA, the CDR3 is TGTGCCAGCAGGCCCTCTGGGGGGGAGTGGACTGAAGCTTTCTTT. Its translation: CASRPSGGEWTEAFF.

This clonotype was observed a handful of times. V usage is TRBV6-5 and J usage is TRBJ2-7; D uncertain. The germline V and J ends were trimmed by 2 bases and 1 base, with 9 bases remaining between them. The V gene's germline CDR1 is MNHEY and CDR2 SVGAGI. CDR3 length: 14 amino acids. CDR3 nucleotides: TGTGCCAGCAGTTACATGTCCCAGTCCTACGAGCAGTACTTC. As protein: CASSYMSQSYEQYF.

This clonotype was recorded at least ten times. The genes are TRBV5-1 and TRBJ1-1; a weak D match, TRBD1 (5 bases). The germline V and J ends were trimmed by 0 bases and 0 bases, with 12 bases remaining between them. CDR1 and CDR2 (germline): SGHRS, YFSETQ. The CDR3 runs to 16 residues. The CDR3 DNA reads as TGCGCCAGCAGCTTGGAAGGGGAGGCTATGAACACTGAAGCTTTCTTT. This codes for CASSLEGEAMNTEAFF.

This clonotype appeared many times. The V and J genes are TRBV5-1 and TRBJ2-1, with TRBD1 identical over 8 bases. The CDR3 spans 15 residues. The trim removed 4 bases at V and 0 bases at J, leaving 3 bases unmatched. Germline CDR1 SGHRS, CDR2 YFSETQ. The CDR3 region is CASSAGQGSYNEQFF. The CDR3 DNA reads TGCGCCAGCAGCGCAGGACAGGGCTCCTACAATGAGCAGTTCTTC. Combining the CDR3 with reference TRBV5-1 and TRBJ2-1 gives the whole variable domain KAGVTQTPRYLIKTRGQQVTLSCSPISGHRSVSWYQQTPGQGLQFLFEYFSETQRNKGNFPGRFSGRQFSNSRSEMNVSTLELGDSALYLCASSAGQGSYNEQFFGPGTRLTVL.

This clonotype was observed at least ten times. The chain links TRBV28 to TRBJ2-7; either TRBD1 or TRBD2 may supply D (5 bases each). CDR3 length equals 14 residues. V was cut by 4 bases and J by 2 bases, with 12 bases left in between. Per the germline V gene, CDR1 is MDHEN and CDR2 is SYDVKM. CDR3 loop: CASSSKLGAYEQYF. Written as DNA, the CDR3 is TGTGCCAGCAGTTCTAAATTGGGGGCCTACGAGCAGTACTTC.

This clonotype has a handful of counts. The CDR3: CASSQKGGDYNEQFF. The CDR3 DNA reads TGCGCCAGCAGCCAAAAAGGAGGGGACTACAATGAGCAGTTCTTC. The chain joins TRBV4-1 to TRBJ2-1; TRBD2 is a possible D gene (6 bases). V shed 2 bases and J shed 3 bases, with 11 bases lying between them. The CDR3 length is 15 residues. Germline V CDR1 and CDR2: MGHRA, YSYEKL.

For this clonotype: With a much larger clone just one base away, this may be a read error. The chain carries TRBV7-2 and TRBJ1-1; tentatively, D is TRBD1 (6 bases). The V and J ends lost 3 bases and 1 base respectively, with 12 bases between them. The CDR3 runs 15 residues. Germline V gene data show CDR1 as SGHTA and CDR2 as FQGNSA. Written as DNA, the CDR3 is TGTGCCAGCAGCTTTGGGGGCCTCACGAACACTGAAGCTTTCTTT. It is translated as CASSFGGLTNTEAFF. The variable domain in full, with the rest retrieved from reference TRBV7-2 and TRBJ1-1, is GAGVSQSPSNKVTEKGKDVELRCDPISGHTALYWYRQSLGQGLEFLIYFQGNSAPDKSGLPSDRFSAERTGGSVSTLTIQRTQQEDSAVYLCASSFGGLTNTEAFFGQGTRLTVV.

At least ten counts were recorded for this clonotype. The rearrangement links TRBV7-3 to TRBJ2-1; D is unclear. The CDR3 covers 15 residues. Trimming removed 4 bases at V and 5 bases at J, with 15 bases between. From germline, CDR1 is SGHTA and CDR2 FQGTGA. Here the CDR3 DNA reads TGTGCCAGCAGCTCCCCCCGAGGTTGGGACAATGAGCAGTTCTTC. Translation: CASSSPRGWDNEQFF. The variable domain in full, completed from reference TRBV7-3 and TRBJ2-1, reads GAGVSQTPSNKVTEKGKYVELRCDPISGHTALYWYRQSLGQGPEFLIYFQGTGAADDSGLPNDRFFAVRPEGSVSTLKIQRTERGDSAVYLCASSSPRGWDNEQFFGPGTRLTVL.

This clonotype appeared many times. The chain is built from TRBV6-1 and TRBJ2-7; perhaps TRBD1 as D (6 bases). CDR1 is MNHNS and CDR2 is SASEGT in the germline V gene. The V end lost 8 bases, the J end lost 1 base, and 18 bases lay between the germline ends. The CDR3 totals 15 residues. Written as DNA, the CDR3 is TGTGCCAGCCGGTGGGAGCCAGGGACATCCTACGAGCAGTACTTC. Protein sequence: CASRWEPGTSYEQYF.

The sample holds many counts of this clonotype. The V gene is TRBV18, the J gene TRBJ1-5; weak D call: TRBD1 (5 bases). This CDR3 has 15 residues. Germline V gives CDR1 KGHSH, CDR2 LQKENI. V lost 2 bases to trimming and J lost 1 base, with 9 bases between them. CDR3 nucleotides: TGTGCCAGCTCACCAGGGACTCTAAGCAATCAGCCCCAGCATTTT. Translated, it gives CASSPGTLSNQPQHF. Looking up the rest from reference TRBV18 and TRBJ1-5 gives the full variable domain: NAGVMQNPRHLVRRRGQEARLRCSPMKGHSHVYWYRQLPEEGLKFMVYLQKENIIDESGMPKERFSAEFPKEGPSILRIQQVVRGDSAAYFCASSPGTLSNQPQHFGDGTRLSIL.

The rearrangement joins TRBV6-1 to TRBJ1-2, with a possible D match to TRBD1 (6 bases). Germline CDR1 MNHNS, CDR2 SASEGT. This CDR3 has 15 amino acids. V was clipped by 7 bases and J by 2 bases, with 17 bases between them. The DNA of the CDR3 is TGTGCCAGCACTCTATCGGGAGGGGGGAACTATGGCTACACCTTC. Translation: CASTLSGGGNYGYTF.

This clonotype was seen many times. The chain recombines TRBV28 with TRBJ1-2; D is uncertain. Germline assignment: CDR1 MDHEN and CDR2 SYDVKM. V was cut by 1 base and J by 1 base, with 10 bases left in between. There are 15 residues in the CDR3. CDR3 region: CASSLSASGNYGYTF. In DNA form, the CDR3 reads TGTGCCAGCAGTTTATCGGCTAGCGGTAACTATGGCTACACCTTC.

V and J are TRBV10-3 and TRBJ1-3; no reliable D call. Trimming took 11 bases from V and 1 from J, leaving 12 bases between them. The CDR3 totals 13 residues. Germline assignment: CDR1 ENHRY and CDR2 SYGVKD. CDR3 region: CAAEIGSGNTIYF. CDR3 nucleotides: TGTGCCGCGGAAATAGGATCTGGAAACACCATATATTTT.

This clonotype was seen many times. The J gene is TRBJ1-2, the V gene TRBV12-3 or TRBV12-4; tentative D call: TRBD1 (6 bases). V lost 0 bases and J 4 bases, leaving 9 bases between the germline ends. The length of the CDR3 is 14 residues. In nucleotides, the CDR3 is TGTGCCAGCAGTTTAGCAGGGGGGGGCTATGGCTACACCTTC. Translated, it gives CASSLAGGGYGYTF.

This clonotype was recorded at least ten times. The J gene is TRBJ2-2, the V gene TRBV5-1; 8 nucleotides match TRBD2. Germline V CDR1 and CDR2: SGHRS, YFSETQ. The length of the CDR3 is 15 residues. The junction had 6 bases not matched to a gene; V was cut back by 2 bases and J by 6 bases. In DNA, the CDR3 is TGCGCCAGCAGCTTTGACAGCGGGAGTGCCGGGGAGCTGTTTTTT. The encoded protein is CASSFDSGSAGELFF.

J is TRBJ1-1 and V is TRBV11-3; D remains ambiguous. V was pared by 4 bases and J by 0 bases, with 9 bases between. The CDR3 has 14 amino acids. Germline V gene sequence: CDR1 SGHNT, CDR2 YENEEA. The CDR3 coding sequence is TGTGCCAGCAGCTACGAGACCCTGAACACTGAAGCTTTCTTT. It specifies CASSYETLNTEAFF.

The rearrangement links TRBV12-3 or TRBV12-4 to TRBJ1-1; D gene uncertain. The CDR3 length is 15 residues. V was clipped by 7 bases and J by 0 bases, with 15 bases between them. The CDR3 spells CASNSGQPMNTEAFF. The CDR3 DNA sequence: TGTGCCAGCAATTCCGGGCAGCCGATGAACACTGAAGCTTTCTTT.